The entry below gives a single T cell receptor beta chain sequence along with its context. The data were taken from a study of blood T cell repertoires in COVID-19. Germline V gene data show CDR1 as MDHEN and CDR2 as SYDVKM. There are 12 residues in the CDR3. Trimming shortened V by 3 bases and J by 6 bases, and 6 bases separated the two germline ends. Repertoires were generated with immunoSEQ multiplex PCR, while TCRdb's copy carries only in-frame clones and drops some. Counted here are about 53,000 clones, approximately 84% occurring once; the ten biggest clones make up under 15%. V is TRBV28 and J is TRBJ2-1; the D is unclear. The TCR was taken from a human donor with active or convalescent COVID-19. The donor label of this sample is uncertain. Material for sequencing was peripheral blood. CDR3 sequence reads: CASSFSGNEQFF. The CDR3 region has the DNA TGTGCCAGCAGTTTTTCAGGCAATGAGCAGTTCTTC.